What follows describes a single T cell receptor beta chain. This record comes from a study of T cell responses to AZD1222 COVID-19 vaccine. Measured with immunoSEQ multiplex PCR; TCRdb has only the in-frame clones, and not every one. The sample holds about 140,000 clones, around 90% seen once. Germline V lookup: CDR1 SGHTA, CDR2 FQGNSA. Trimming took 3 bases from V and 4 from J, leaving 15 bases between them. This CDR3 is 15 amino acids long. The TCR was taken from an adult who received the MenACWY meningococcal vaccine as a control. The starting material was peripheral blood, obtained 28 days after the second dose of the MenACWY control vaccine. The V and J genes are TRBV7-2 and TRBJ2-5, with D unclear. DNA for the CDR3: TGTGCCAGCAGCTTCGCCTCGGTCGCAGGAGAGACCCAGTACTTC. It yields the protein CASSFASVAGETQYF.